This is a list of T cell receptor beta chains from one sample in a study of blood T cell repertoires in COVID-19. Assay: immunoSEQ multiplex PCR; the TCRdb copy retains only in-frame clones and omits some. The sample includes some 70,000 clones, under 85% of them seen just once. The sequencing input was peripheral blood. Receptors originate from a man aged 60 to 69 with COVID-19, enrolled during active disease. Each CDR3 is given with its conserved first and last residue. D genes are given only for firm matches. The size entry is marked missing in some rows and otherwise reads once, few, many or a size class.

>TRBJ1-5|TRBV3-1/TRBV3-2|few|.
TGTGCCAGCAGCCAGGAGGTGAATCAGCCCCAGCATTTT
CASSQEVNQPQHF
>TRBJ1-1|TRBV10-3|.|.
TGTGCCATCAGGGAGACCGGAGGTGCTGAAGCTTTCTTT
CAIRETGGAEAFF
>TRBJ1-6|TRBV28|.|.
TGTGCCAGCAGCCCCGAATCGGATTCACCCCTCCACTTT
CASSPESDSPLHF
>TRBJ2-1|TRBV4-1|.|TRBD2
TGCGCCAGCAGCCAAGTAGCGGGGCTCAATGAGCAGTTCTTC
CASSQVAGLNEQFF
>TRBJ1-2|TRBV12-3/TRBV12-4|once|.
TGTGCCAGCAGTTTTGGACGGCAGGACAACACCTTC
CASSFGRQDNTF
>TRBJ2-5|TRBV10-3|.|TRBD2
TGTGCCATCAGTGCCACTAGCGGGTCCCCAGAGACCCAGTACTTC
CAISATSGSPETQYF
>TRBJ2-1|TRBV12-3/TRBV12-4|.|TRBD1
TGTGCCAGCAGGGCGGACAGGGACAATGAGCAGTTCTTC
CASRADRDNEQFF
>TRBJ1-6|TRBV5-6|.|.
TGTGCCAGCAGCTTGGGGTCGCTGGGAGGGGTTTCACCCCTCCACTTT
CASSLGSLGGVSPLHF
>TRBJ2-7|TRBV3-1/TRBV3-2|.|TRBD1
TGTGCCAGCAGCCAAGTAGGACAGGGGACTAATACCTACGAGCAGTACTTC
CASSQVGQGTNTYEQYF
>TRBJ2-7|TRBV5-1|.|TRBD2
TGCGCCAGCAGCTCTCCGACTAGCGGGGAATACGAGCAGTACTTC
CASSSPTSGEYEQYF
>TRBJ2-7|TRBV9|.|.
TGTGCCAGCAGCGCACCGGTACAGGGTGGCGAGCAGTACTTC
CASSAPVQGGEQYF
>TRBJ1-6|TRBV28|.|.
TGTGCCAGTATGGGGGCGGGCACGGATTCACCCCTCCACTTT
CASMGAGTDSPLHF
>TRBJ2-2|TRBV11-2|.|.
TGTGCCAGCAGCTTAGTAATTTACACCGGGGAGCTGTTTTTT
CASSLVIYTGELFF
>TRBJ2-7|TRBV6-6|few|.
TGTGCCAGCAGTTATAGCGATGGGTACGAGCAGTACTTC
CASSYSDGYEQYF
>TRBJ2-7|TRBV5-1|.|.
TGCGCCAGCAGCTTGCCGAGCGGGCCTCCTGGGGAGCAGTACTTC
CASSLPSGPPGEQYF
>TRBJ1-6|TRBV6-5|few|TRBD1
TGTGCCACTTACTTACCAGGGGGGAATGCACCCCTCCACTTT
CATYLPGGNAPLHF
>TRBJ1-2|TRBV29-1|.|TRBD1
TGCAGCGTTTCGGACAGGGACTATGGCTACACCTTC
CSVSDRDYGYTF
>TRBJ2-7|TRBV2|.|TRBD2
TGTGCCAGCAGTATCTCCGGGGGGAATGAGCAGTACTTC
CASSISGGNEQYF
>TRBJ1-1|TRBV29-1|.|.
TGCAGCGTTACTCACGGGACTACGAACACTGAAGCTTTCTTT
CSVTHGTTNTEAFF
>TRBJ1-1|TRBV28|.|TRBD1
TGTGCCAGCAGCTCCCCGCCAGGGGGCGGGACTGAAGCTTTCTTT
CASSSPPGGGTEAFF
>TRBJ1-2|TRBV5-5|.|.
TGTGCCAGCAGCTTGGACGGGGGGAGAAGAGGCTACACCTTC
CASSLDGGRRGYTF